Following are 13 T cell receptor beta chains from one sample sequenced in a study of CD8+CD57+ T cells in acquired aplastic anemia. Those patients picked for sequencing had displayed CD8+CD57+ cell expansion on flow cytometry. CDR3 and TCR beta VDJ profiling relied on a genomic DNA template. TCRdb passed the reads through MiXCR, listing each CDR3 protein once. The table shows under 200,000 distinct CDR3 sequences, with under 50% occurring only once. Input material: sorted CD4+, CD8+, or CD8+CD57+ T cells (not recorded which) from PBMCs. These receptors originate from a human donor with aplastic anemia.

This clonotype was recorded many times. This chain connects TRBV2 to TRBJ2-7, with D perhaps TRBD1 (5 bases). The CDR3 has 12 residues. Germline V gives CDR1 SNHLY, CDR2 FYNNEI. Trimming shortened V by 2 bases and J by 4 bases, and 6 bases separated the two germline ends. The CDR3 DNA follows: TGTGCCAGCAGTGAACAGGGATACGAGCAGTACTTC. It codes for CASSEQGYEQYF.

This chain connects TRBV11-1 to TRBJ2-2; possibly TRBD2 for D (5 bases). This CDR3 has 17 amino acids. Germline CDR1 and CDR2: SGHAT and FQDESV (reference sequence). With 1 base removed from V and 3 bases from J, the gap between germline ends came to 15 bases. The DNA for the CDR3 is TGTGCCAGCAGCTTAGACCCGGGTCAGGAGGACACCGGGGAGCTGTTTTTT. It codes for CASSLDPGQEDTGELFF.

This clonotype was observed a few times. The CDR3 here is CATSVHGTSTDTQYF. The DNA for the CDR3 is TGTGCCACCAGTGTGCACGGGACTAGCACAGATACGCAGTATTTT. The genes are TRBV24-1 and TRBJ2-3; D is possibly TRBD2 (6 bases). Germline V lookup: CDR1 KGHDR, CDR2 SFDVKD. This CDR3 spans 15 amino acids. The germline V and J ends were trimmed by 5 bases and 0 bases, with 11 bases remaining between them.

This clonotype turned up a few times. CDR3 bases: TGTGCCAGCAGTCCACAGGGGGCGATTCTCACTGAAGCTTTCTTT. As protein: CASSPQGAILTEAFF. The chain carries TRBV6-5 and TRBJ1-1; 9 bases map to TRBD1. Germline-derived CDR1 and CDR2 are MNHEY and SVGAGI. The CDR3 runs to 15 residues. V shed 5 bases and J 4 bases; nucleotides not matched to a gene: 8.

The sample holds a few counts of this clonotype. DNA of the CDR3: TGTGCCACCAGCAGAGAGAAACAGATCCCATACGAGCAGTACTTC. It specifies CATSREKQIPYEQYF. The chain uses TRBV15 and TRBJ2-7; D gene unclear. CDR3 size: 15 residues. The ends were cut back, 0 bases at V and 4 bases at J, with 13 bases in the middle. From germline, CDR1 is LNHNV and CDR2 YYDKDF (reference sequence).

The J gene is TRBJ2-5, the V gene TRBV10-2, with 10 bases lining up with TRBD2. Germline lookup yields CDR1 WSHSY and CDR2 SAAADI. The CDR3 is 16 residues long. V dropped 5 bases and J dropped 2; count of bases not matched to a gene: 8. CDR3 amino acids: CASSYPSGRGQETQYF. DNA for the CDR3: TGCGCCAGCAGTTACCCTAGCGGGAGAGGGCAAGAGACCCAGTACTTC.

This chain joins TRBV7-8 and TRBJ1-5, with D uncertain. Trimming pared 2 bases from V and 5 bases from J, leaving 7 bases between. Germline CDR1 and CDR2: SGHVS and FQNEAQ. The CDR3 consists of 13 residues. The CDR3 reads CASSLLGDQPQHF. The CDR3 bases are TGTGCCAGCAGCTTACTGGGAGATCAGCCCCAGCATTTT.

This chain connects TRBV13 to TRBJ2-7, with 8 bases identical to TRBD1. The CDR3 consists of 14 residues. The germline gives CDR1 PRHDT, CDR2 FYEKMQ (reference sequence). V gave up 4 bases and J gave up 1 base; unmatched junction bases: 3. The CDR3 coding sequence is TGTGCCAGCAGCTCCGGGGACAGGTCCTACGAGCAGTACTTC. Amino acids: CASSSGDRSYEQYF.

To note about this clonotype: A much larger clone lies a single base off, so this may be a read error. The rearrangement joins TRBV5-4 to TRBJ2-1; tentative D call: TRBD1 (5 bases). The CDR3 consists of 15 residues. Germline assignment: CDR1 SGHNT and CDR2 YYREEE (reference sequence). CDR3 in DNA: TGTGCCTGCAGCTTCTTGGGGCTGCCCCACAATGAGCAGTTCTTC. Its translation: CACSFLGLPHNEQFF.

V and J are TRBV20-1 and TRBJ1-4, with 7 bases aligning to TRBD1. CDR1 and CDR2 (germline): DFQATT, SNEGSKA (reference sequence). Germline trimming cut 4 bases from V and 7 bases from J; bases unmatched to any gene: 12. The CDR3 totals 15 residues. The CDR3: CSATGYRGVGEKLFF. The CDR3 DNA reads as TGCAGTGCTACGGGGTACAGGGGAGTGGGTGAAAAACTGTTTTTT.

This chain joins TRBV19 and TRBJ1-1; D is unresolved. This CDR3 has 13 amino acids. V lost 2 bases to trimming and J lost 3 bases, with 7 bases between them. The germline V gene has CDR1 LNHDA and CDR2 SQIVND (reference sequence). This chain's CDR3 is CASSIPGHTEAFF. CDR3 in DNA: TGTGCCAGTAGTATACCAGGTCACACTGAAGCTTTCTTT.

The chain links TRBV19 to TRBJ1-5, with 7 bases that match TRBD1. Losses at the gene ends were 3 bases for V and 4 bases for J; bases not matched to a gene: 3. This CDR3 is 14 amino acids long. Germline V CDR1 and CDR2: LNHDA, SQIVND (reference sequence). CDR3 nucleotide sequence: TGTGCCAGTAGTATGAGGACAGGTAATCAGCCCCAGCATTTT. The encoded protein is CASSMRTGNQPQHF.

Of note for this clonotype: A much bigger clone sits one base away, suggesting this may be a read error. This chain uses TRBV13 with TRBJ2-1; 10 bases line up with TRBD2. Germline V gives CDR1 PRHDT, CDR2 FYEKMQ (reference sequence). This CDR3 is 16 amino acids long. The CDR3: CASSSAGGHSYNEQLF. Written as DNA, the CDR3 is TGTGCCAGCAGCTCAGCGGGAGGGCACTCCTACAATGAGCAGCTCTTC. Filled out from reference TRBV13 and TRBJ2-1, the complete variable domain reads AAGVIQSPRHLIKEKRETATLKCYPIPRHDTVYWYQQGPGQDPQFLISFYEKMQSDKGSIPDRFSAQQFSDYHSELNMSSLELGDSALYFCASSSAGGHSYNEQLFGPGTRLTVL.